This entry lists 14 T cell receptor beta chains sequenced from one sample in a study of T cell responses to AZD1222 COVID-19 vaccine. TCRdb's table, derived via immunoSEQ multiplex PCR, lists solely in-frame clones and lacks some. The sample carries about 150,000 clones, 90% recorded once. The sample consisted of peripheral blood, taken 28 days after the second AZD1222 dose. The receptors stem from an adult who received the AZD1222 COVID-19 vaccine.

The count of this clone is one. The chain combines TRBV2 with TRBJ1-5; D gene ambiguous. Germline CDR1 reads SNHLY; CDR2 reads FYNNEI. V lost 4 bases to trimming and J lost 5 bases, with 9 bases between them. CDR3 length equals 13 residues. Written as DNA, the CDR3 is TGTGCCAGCAGTGTTATAGGAGATCAGCCCCAGCATTTT. It is translated as CASSVIGDQPQHF.

The chain links TRBV5-1 to TRBJ1-1; D uncertain. The V and J ends lost 5 bases and 5 bases respectively, with 13 bases between them. Germline V gene data show CDR1 as SGHRS and CDR2 as YFSETQ. This CDR3 contains 13 residues. The CDR3 spells CASRIEKLTEAFF. The CDR3 bases are TGCGCCAGCAGGATCGAAAAACTGACTGAAGCTTTCTTT.

The chain carries TRBV30 and TRBJ1-2, with a possible D match to TRBD1 (6 bases). Between the trimmed V and J ends, which lost 0 bases and 9 bases, there was a span of 11 bases. In germline, CDR1 is GTSNPN, CDR2 SVGIG (reference sequence). The CDR3 consists of 12 residues. CDR3 loop: CAWSVLGGSYTF. For the CDR3, the DNA is TGTGCCTGGAGTGTATTAGGGGGTAGCTACACCTTC.

This CDR3 reads CASSLSGVYEQYF. The CDR3 DNA sequence: TGCGCCAGCAGCTTGTCGGGGGTCTACGAGCAGTACTTC. The rearrangement links TRBV5-1 to TRBJ2-7; weak D call: TRBD2 (6 bases). The CDR3 is 13 amino acids. The ends were cut back, 1 base at V and 3 bases at J, with 8 bases in the middle. CDR1 is SGHRS and CDR2 is YFSETQ in the germline V gene.

The chain links TRBV30 to TRBJ2-1; 15 nucleotides match TRBD2. The germline CDR1 and CDR2 sequences are GTSNPN and SVGIG (reference sequence). The V gene end was trimmed by 0 bases and the J gene end by 6 bases; junction bases not matched to a gene: 6. The CDR3 loop spans 17 amino acids. CDR3 loop: CAWSVGEGLAGGNEQFF. CDR3 DNA sequence: TGTGCCTGGAGTGTAGGGGAGGGACTAGCGGGAGGCAATGAGCAGTTCTTC.

CDR3 sequence: CASSSPPGASSYNEQFF. In DNA, the CDR3 is TGTGCCAGCAGCTCGCCCCCCGGGGCCAGCTCCTACAATGAGCAGTTCTTC. The chain links TRBV5-4 to TRBJ2-1; either TRBD1 or TRBD2 may fit D (5 bases each). V lost 3 bases and J 0 bases, leaving 16 bases between the germline ends. Per the germline V gene, CDR1 is SGHNT and CDR2 is YYREEE (reference sequence). The CDR3 loop spans 17 amino acids.

J is TRBJ1-1 and V is TRBV7-2; D is ambiguous. This CDR3 spans 16 amino acids. V lost 2 bases, J lost 3 bases, and 16 bases lay in between. Germline CDR1 reads SGHTA; CDR2 reads FQGNSA. For the CDR3, the DNA is TGTGCCAGCAGCTTATCATTTTCGAGGGAGGACACTGAAGCTTTCTTT. Protein: CASSLSFSREDTEAFF.

The chain recombines TRBV3-1 (or the pseudogene TRBV3-2) with TRBJ2-7; 12 bases are a match to TRBD2. CDR1 and CDR2 from the germline V gene are LGHDT and YNNKEL (reference sequence). V was pared by 4 bases and J by 4 bases, with 5 bases of the junction left unmatched. The CDR3 covers 15 residues. CDR3 loop: CASSLGLAGSYEQYF. Here the CDR3 DNA reads TGTGCCAGCAGCCTCGGACTAGCGGGGTCTTACGAGCAGTACTTC.

The chain combines TRBV7-3 with TRBJ2-2; 7 nucleotides line up with TRBD1. Germline V gives CDR1 SGHTA, CDR2 FQGTGA. This CDR3 region has 15 residues. Trimming took 6 bases from V and 0 from J; bases not matched to a gene: 4. This CDR3 reads CASRPTGANTGELFF. The DNA for the CDR3 is TGTGCCAGCAGGCCTACAGGGGCGAACACCGGGGAGCTGTTTTTT. The complete variable domain, with remaining parts taken from reference TRBV7-3 and TRBJ2-2, reads GAGVSQTPSNKVTEKGKYVELRCDPISGHTALYWYRQSLGQGPEFLIYFQGTGAADDSGLPNDRFFAVRPEGSVSTLKIQRTERGDSAVYLCASRPTGANTGELFFGEGSRLTVL.

For the CDR3, the DNA is TGTGCCACCACAGGGTTTCGGGATACGCAGTATTTT. This encodes CATTGFRDTQYF. This chain connects TRBV15 to TRBJ2-3; the D gene is possibly TRBD1 (5 bases). The CDR3 is 12 amino acids. V lost 7 bases and J 6 bases, leaving 11 bases between the germline ends. The germline V gene encodes CDR1 LNHNV and CDR2 YYDKDF (reference sequence).

The chain's CDR3 is CASSESGTGTGELFF. The CDR3 DNA reads as TGTGCCAGCAGTGAATCGGGGACGGGAACCGGGGAGCTGTTTTTT. The chain couples TRBV6-1 to TRBJ2-2; D is perhaps TRBD1 or TRBD2 (5 bases each). Germline V CDR1 and CDR2: MNHNS, SASEGT. The CDR3 has 15 amino acids. Between the trimmed V and J ends, which lost 2 bases and 5 bases, there was a span of 12 bases.

The V and J genes are TRBV15 and TRBJ2-1; 7 nucleotides agree with TRBD2. V shed 1 base, J shed 1 base, and the junction held 4 bases outside the gene matches. The length of the CDR3 is 16 residues. Germline lookup yields CDR1 LNHNV and CDR2 YYDKDF (reference sequence). The CDR3 DNA sequence: TGTGCCACCAGCAGAGGAGGTAGCGGGTCCTACAATGAGCAGTTCTTC. It codes for CATSRGGSGSYNEQFF.

This chain uses TRBV5-1 with TRBJ1-3; D possibly corresponds to TRBD1 (5 bases). Germline V lookup: CDR1 SGHRS, CDR2 YFSETQ. The CDR3 has 15 amino acids. The V end was cut by 6 bases, the J end by 0 bases, with 13 bases between. CDR3 in amino acids: CASTPGDLSGNTIYF. The CDR3 DNA sequence: TGCGCCAGCACCCCGGGGGACCTCTCTGGAAACACCATATATTTT.

The rearrangement uses TRBV6-5 and TRBJ1-1; unclear D gene. Trimming took off 0 bases at V and 8 bases at J, with 10 bases between the two ends. The germline V gene has CDR1 MNHEY and CDR2 SVGAGI. This CDR3 region has 13 residues. CDR3: CASSYSRQQEAFF. CDR3 nucleotides: TGTGCCAGCAGTTACTCGAGGCAGCAGGAAGCTTTCTTT.